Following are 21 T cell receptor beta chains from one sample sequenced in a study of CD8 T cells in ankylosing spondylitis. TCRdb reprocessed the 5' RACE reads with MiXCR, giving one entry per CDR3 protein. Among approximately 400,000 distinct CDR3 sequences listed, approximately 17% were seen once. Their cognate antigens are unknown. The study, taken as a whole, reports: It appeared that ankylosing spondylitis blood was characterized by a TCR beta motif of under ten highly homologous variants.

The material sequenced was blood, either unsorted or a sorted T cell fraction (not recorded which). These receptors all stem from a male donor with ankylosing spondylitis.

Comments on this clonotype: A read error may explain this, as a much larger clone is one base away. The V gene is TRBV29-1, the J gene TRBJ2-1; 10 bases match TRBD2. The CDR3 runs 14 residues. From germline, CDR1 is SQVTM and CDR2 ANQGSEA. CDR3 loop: CGVKSSGSGNEQFF. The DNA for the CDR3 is TGCGGCGTTAAATCTAGCGGGAGTGGGAATGAGCAGTTCTTC.

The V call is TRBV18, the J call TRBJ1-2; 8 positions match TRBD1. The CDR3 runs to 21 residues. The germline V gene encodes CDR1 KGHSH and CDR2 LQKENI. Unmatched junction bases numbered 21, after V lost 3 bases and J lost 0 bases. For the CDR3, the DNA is TGTGCCAGCTCACCGTTATACTTAACAATCCCCCCACAGGGGGCTAACTATGGCTACACCTTC. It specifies CASSPLYLTIPPQGANYGYTF.

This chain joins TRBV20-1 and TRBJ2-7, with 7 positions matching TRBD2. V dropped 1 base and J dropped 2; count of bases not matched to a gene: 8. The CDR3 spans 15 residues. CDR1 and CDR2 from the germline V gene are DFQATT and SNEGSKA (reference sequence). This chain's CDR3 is CSARAGLADTYEQYF. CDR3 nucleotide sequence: TGCAGTGCTAGAGCCGGTCTAGCGGATACCTACGAGCAGTACTTC.

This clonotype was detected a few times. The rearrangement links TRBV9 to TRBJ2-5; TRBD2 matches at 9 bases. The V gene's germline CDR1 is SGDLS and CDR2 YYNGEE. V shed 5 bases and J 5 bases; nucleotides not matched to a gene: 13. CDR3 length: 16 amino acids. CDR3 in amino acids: CASSPKAGGSQETQYF. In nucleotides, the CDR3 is TGTGCCAGCAGTCCTAAAGCGGGGGGCTCCCAGGAGACCCAGTACTTC.

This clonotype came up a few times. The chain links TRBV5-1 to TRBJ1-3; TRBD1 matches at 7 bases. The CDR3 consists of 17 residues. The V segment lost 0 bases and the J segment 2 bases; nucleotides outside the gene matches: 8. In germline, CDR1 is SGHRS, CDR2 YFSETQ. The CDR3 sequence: CASSLDPQGNAGNTIYF. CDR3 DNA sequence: TGCGCCAGCAGCTTGGACCCACAGGGGAACGCTGGAAACACCATATATTTT. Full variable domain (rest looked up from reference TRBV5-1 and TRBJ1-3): KAGVTQTPRYLIKTRGQQVTLSCSPISGHRSVSWYQQTPGQGLQFLFEYFSETQRNKGNFPGRFSGRQFSNSRSEMNVSTLELGDSALYLCASSLDPQGNAGNTIYFGEGSWLTVV.

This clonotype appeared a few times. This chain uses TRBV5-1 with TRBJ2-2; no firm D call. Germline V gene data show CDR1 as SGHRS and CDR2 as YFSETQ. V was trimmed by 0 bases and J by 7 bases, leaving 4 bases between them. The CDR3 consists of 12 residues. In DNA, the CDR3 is TGCGCCAGCAGCTTGGATTTCGGGGAGCTGTTTTTT. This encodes CASSLDFGELFF.

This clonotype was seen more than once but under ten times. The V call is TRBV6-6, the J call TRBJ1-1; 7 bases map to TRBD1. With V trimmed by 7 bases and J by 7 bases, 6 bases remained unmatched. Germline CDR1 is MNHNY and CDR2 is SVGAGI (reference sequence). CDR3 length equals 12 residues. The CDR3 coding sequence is TGTGCCAGCAAATCAGGGGGTGGTGAAGCTTTCTTT. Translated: CASKSGGGEAFF.

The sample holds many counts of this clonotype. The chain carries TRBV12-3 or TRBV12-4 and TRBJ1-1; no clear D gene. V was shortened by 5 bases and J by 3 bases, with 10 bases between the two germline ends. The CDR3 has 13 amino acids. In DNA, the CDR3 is TGTGCCAGCAGTCGTGGGAGCGACACTGAAGCTTTCTTT. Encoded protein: CASSRGSDTEAFF.

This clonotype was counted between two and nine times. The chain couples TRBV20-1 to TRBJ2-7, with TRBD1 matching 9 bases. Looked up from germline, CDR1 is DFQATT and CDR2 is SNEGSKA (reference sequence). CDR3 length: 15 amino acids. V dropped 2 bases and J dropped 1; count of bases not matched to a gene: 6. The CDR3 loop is CSARSVGTGSYEQYF. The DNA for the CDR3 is TGCAGTGCTAGAAGCGTCGGGACAGGGTCCTACGAGCAGTACTTC.

For the CDR3, the DNA is TGTGCCAGCTCATCCAGGGTCAGGGAGACCCAGTACTTC. Translating it yields CASSSRVRETQYF. J is TRBJ2-5 and V is TRBV18, with D perhaps matching TRBD1 (5 bases). CDR3 length: 13 residues. Germline lookup yields CDR1 KGHSH and CDR2 LQKENI. Trimming stripped 5 bases from V and 5 bases from J, with 12 bases between.

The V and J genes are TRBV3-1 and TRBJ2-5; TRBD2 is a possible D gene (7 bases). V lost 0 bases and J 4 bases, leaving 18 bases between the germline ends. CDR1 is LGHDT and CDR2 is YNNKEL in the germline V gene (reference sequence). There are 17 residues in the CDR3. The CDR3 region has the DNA TGTGCCAGCAGCCAAGACTCGAGGAGGGGGGGCGCAGAGACCCAGTACTTC. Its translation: CASSQDSRRGGAETQYF.

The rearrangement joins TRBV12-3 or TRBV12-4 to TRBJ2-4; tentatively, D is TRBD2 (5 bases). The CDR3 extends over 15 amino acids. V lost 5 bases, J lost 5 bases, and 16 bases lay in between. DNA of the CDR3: TGTGCCAGCAGTCCTACGACTACCCGGGAAAACATTCAGTACTTC. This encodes CASSPTTTRENIQYF.

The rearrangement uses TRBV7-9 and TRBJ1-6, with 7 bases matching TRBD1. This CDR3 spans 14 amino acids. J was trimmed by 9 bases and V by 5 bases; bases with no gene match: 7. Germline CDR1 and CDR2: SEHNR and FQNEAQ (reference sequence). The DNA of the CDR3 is TGTGCCAGCAGCCCCGACAGGGAAAGTTCACCCCTCCACTTT. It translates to CASSPDRESSPLHF.

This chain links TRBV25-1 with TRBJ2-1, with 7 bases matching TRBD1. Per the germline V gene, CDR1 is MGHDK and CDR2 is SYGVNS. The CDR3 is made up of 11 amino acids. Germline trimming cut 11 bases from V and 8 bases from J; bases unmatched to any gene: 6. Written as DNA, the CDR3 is TGTGCCTCAACAGGGGCCCATGAGCAGTTCTTC. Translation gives CASTGAHEQFF.

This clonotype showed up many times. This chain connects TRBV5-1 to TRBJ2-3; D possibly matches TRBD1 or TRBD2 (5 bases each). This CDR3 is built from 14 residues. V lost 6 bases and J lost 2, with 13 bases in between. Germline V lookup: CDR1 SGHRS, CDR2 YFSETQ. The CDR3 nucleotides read TGCGCCAGCACCGGGACCCCAGCCACAGATACGCAGTATTTT. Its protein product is CASTGTPATDTQYF. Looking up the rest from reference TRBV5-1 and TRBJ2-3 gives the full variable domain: KAGVTQTPRYLIKTRGQQVTLSCSPISGHRSVSWYQQTPGQGLQFLFEYFSETQRNKGNFPGRFSGRQFSNSRSEMNVSTLELGDSALYLCASTGTPATDTQYFGPGTRLTVL.

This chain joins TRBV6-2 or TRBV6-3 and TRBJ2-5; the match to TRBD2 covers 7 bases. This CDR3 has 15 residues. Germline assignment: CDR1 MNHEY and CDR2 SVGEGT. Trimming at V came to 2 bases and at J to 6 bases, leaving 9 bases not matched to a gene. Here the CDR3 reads CASSYVSSGLKTQYF. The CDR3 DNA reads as TGTGCCAGCAGTTACGTGTCTAGCGGTTTGAAGACCCAGTACTTC.

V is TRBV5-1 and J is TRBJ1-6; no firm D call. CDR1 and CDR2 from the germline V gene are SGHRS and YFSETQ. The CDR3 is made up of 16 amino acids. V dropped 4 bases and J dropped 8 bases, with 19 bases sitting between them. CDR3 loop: CASSPPRSTADSPLHF. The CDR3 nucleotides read TGCGCCAGCAGCCCGCCCAGGTCCACCGCTGATTCACCCCTCCACTTT.

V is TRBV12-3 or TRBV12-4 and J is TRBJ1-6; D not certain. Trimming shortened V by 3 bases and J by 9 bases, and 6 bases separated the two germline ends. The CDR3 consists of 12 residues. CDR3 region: CASSFGSSPLHF. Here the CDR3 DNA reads TGTGCCAGCAGTTTCGGCAGTTCACCCCTCCACTTT.

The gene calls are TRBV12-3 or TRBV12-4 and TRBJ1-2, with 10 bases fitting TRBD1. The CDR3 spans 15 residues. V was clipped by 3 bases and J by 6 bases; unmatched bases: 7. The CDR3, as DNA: TGTGCCAGCAGTTTCATGACAGGGGGCGCGGATGGCTACACCTTC. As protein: CASSFMTGGADGYTF.

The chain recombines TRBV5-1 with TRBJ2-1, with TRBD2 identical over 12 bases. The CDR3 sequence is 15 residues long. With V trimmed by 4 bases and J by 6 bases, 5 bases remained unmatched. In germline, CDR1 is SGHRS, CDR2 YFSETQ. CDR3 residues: CASSELAGGGNEQFF. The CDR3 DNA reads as TGCGCCAGCAGCGAGCTAGCGGGGGGGGGCAATGAGCAGTTCTTC.

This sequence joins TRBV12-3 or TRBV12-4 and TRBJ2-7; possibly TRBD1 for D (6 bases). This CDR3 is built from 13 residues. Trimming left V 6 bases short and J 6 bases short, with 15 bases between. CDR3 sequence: CASSPTADSEQYF. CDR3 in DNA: TGTGCCAGCAGCCCCACTGCGGACAGCGAGCAGTACTTC.